These 22 T cell receptor beta chains were all obtained from the same sample, sequenced in a study of T cells in Graves' hyperthyroidism and ophthalmopathy. Regions amplified from RNA transcripts were the TCR beta CDR3 regions. In the first-round RT-PCR of the TCR CDR3, the HTBI primer set was used. Using its own MiXCR run on the multiplex PCR reads, TCRdb lists one record per CDR3 protein. The sample yields hundreds of thousands of distinct CDR3 sequences, more than 12% seen once. The sequencing sample was made of blood. All receptors come from a man aged 50 or older with Graves' ophthalmopathy.

This clonotype was seen many times. The rearrangement uses TRBV12-3 or TRBV12-4 and TRBJ2-2; perhaps TRBD1 as D (5 bases). The CDR3 runs 13 residues. V gave up 8 bases and J gave up 6 bases, with 13 bases separating them. This CDR3 is CASGQGWAGELFF. The CDR3 DNA reads TGTGCCAGCGGCCAGGGCTGGGCCGGGGAGCTGTTTTTT.

The chain has TRBV5-5 and TRBJ1-6; the D is unclear. Trimming pared 1 base from V and 6 bases from J, leaving 17 bases between. The V gene's germline CDR1 is SGHKS and CDR2 YYEKEE (reference sequence). The CDR3 contains 17 residues. The CDR3 coding sequence is TGTGCCAGCAGCTTGACACCCGGGTTTGGGGTTAATTCACCCCTCCACTTT. Translated, it gives CASSLTPGFGVNSPLHF.

The chain joins TRBV9 to TRBJ1-2; 10 positions match TRBD1. Germline assignment: CDR1 SGDLS and CDR2 YYNGEE. The CDR3 extends over 15 amino acids. V trimming: 3 bases; J trimming: 4 bases; junction bases outside the gene matches: 6. Written as DNA, the CDR3 is TGTGCCAGCAGCGGAACCGGGACAGGGGTCTATGGCTACACCTTC. Encoded protein: CASSGTGTGVYGYTF.

The chain employs TRBV2 and TRBJ2-7; D not resolved. V gave up 10 bases and J gave up 0 bases, with 13 bases separating them. The CDR3 covers 13 residues. Germline-derived CDR1 and CDR2 are SNHLY and FYNNEI. The CDR3 nucleotides read TGTGCCAACACCGGGCCGAGCTCCTACGAGCAGTACTTC. It is translated as CANTGPSSYEQYF.

As concerns this clonotype: Sequence at one end of the junction differs from germline and may be a read error. V gene TRBV15 combines with J gene TRBJ2-5, with D perhaps being TRBD1 or TRBD2 (7 bases each). The CDR3 length is 14 residues. Germline V gene sequence: CDR1 LNHNV, CDR2 YYDKDF (reference sequence). Here the CDR3 reads CATSRGEGTETRYF. CDR3 in DNA: TGTGCCACCAGCAGAGGGGAGGGGACAGAGACCCGGTACTTC.

This clonotype has ten or more counts. The J gene is TRBJ1-2, the V gene TRBV7-9; D possibly corresponds to TRBD1 (5 bases). V dropped 4 bases and J dropped 8 bases, with 14 bases sitting between them. The germline V gene encodes CDR1 SEHNR and CDR2 FQNEAQ (reference sequence). The CDR3 is 13 residues long. The CDR3: CASSSQTWDGYTF. The DNA for the CDR3 is TGTGCCAGCAGCTCGCAGACATGGGACGGCTACACCTTC.

The chain links TRBV29-1 to TRBJ2-1, with D possibly being TRBD2 (5 bases). Trimming took off 4 bases at V and 9 bases at J, with 16 bases between the two ends. CDR1 SQVTM and CDR2 ANQGSEA come from the germline V gene. This CDR3 comprises 13 residues. CDR3: CSVAIRGHGEQFF. The DNA for the CDR3 is TGCAGCGTTGCCATACGAGGGCACGGTGAGCAGTTCTTC.

In DNA, the CDR3 is TGTGCCACCAGTGAGGTGACAGGGGATTACAATGAGCAGTTCTTC. Translating gives CATSEVTGDYNEQFF. The chain links TRBV24-1 to TRBJ2-1; TRBD1 agrees at 8 bases. This CDR3 is 15 amino acids long. V dropped 4 bases and J dropped 4; count of bases not matched to a gene: 5. Looked up from germline, CDR1 is KGHDR and CDR2 is SFDVKD.

This clonotype was picked up many times. V gene TRBV29-1 combines with J gene TRBJ2-7; a weak D match, TRBD1 (5 bases). The V end lost 6 bases, the J end lost 7 bases, and 16 bases lay between the germline ends. Looked up from germline, CDR1 is SQVTM and CDR2 is ANQGSEA. The CDR3 runs to 12 residues. The CDR3 sequence: CSVSGSQGEQYF. The CDR3 region has the DNA TGCAGCGTGAGTGGCAGCCAGGGAGAGCAGTACTTC.

This clonotype came up a few times. The rearrangement joins TRBV9 to TRBJ2-3; a weak D match, TRBD1 (5 bases). The CDR3 loop spans 13 amino acids. The germline V gene has CDR1 SGDLS and CDR2 YYNGEE. Trimming pared 5 bases from V and 4 bases from J, leaving 11 bases between. CDR3 loop: CASSEQDSDTQYF. In nucleotides, the CDR3 is TGTGCCAGCAGTGAACAGGATTCAGATACGCAGTATTTT.

In this sample, this clonotype turned up a few times. The chain has TRBV12-5 and TRBJ2-1; 8 nucleotides align to TRBD1. Germline-derived CDR1 and CDR2 are LGHNT and FRNRAP. Trimming cost V 5 bases and J 4 bases; bases outside gene matches: 4. The CDR3 totals 14 residues. In nucleotides, the CDR3 is TGTGCTAGTGGTCCAGGACAGGGATACAATGAGCAGTTCTTC. Its translation: CASGPGQGYNEQFF.

This clonotype was seen only a few times. This chain connects TRBV10-3 to TRBJ2-1; 8 bases map to TRBD2. The CDR3 runs to 15 residues. CDR1 is ENHRY and CDR2 is SYGVKD in the germline V gene. J was trimmed by 7 bases and V by 5 bases; bases with no gene match: 10. The CDR3 is CAISQAGASLNEQFF. For the CDR3, the DNA is TGTGCCATCAGTCAAGCGGGAGCCTCATTGAATGAGCAGTTCTTC.

This clonotype was seen a handful of times. This chain uses TRBV7-9 with TRBJ1-1; D is possibly TRBD1 (5 bases). Trimming took off 2 bases at V and 2 bases at J, with 12 bases between the two ends. CDR1 and CDR2 (germline): SEHNR, FQNEAQ (reference sequence). The CDR3 runs 15 residues. The chain's CDR3 is CASSLLGRGNTEAFF. Here the CDR3 DNA reads TGTGCCAGCAGCTTATTGGGGCGGGGTAACACTGAAGCTTTCTTT.

This clonotype appeared many times. V and J are TRBV6-1 and TRBJ2-1; a weak D match, TRBD2 (5 bases). This CDR3 contains 15 residues. Per the germline V gene, CDR1 is MNHNS and CDR2 is SASEGT. V shed 5 bases and J shed 0 bases, with 11 bases lying between them. The CDR3 loop reads CASSKGLSSYNEQFF. The CDR3, as DNA: TGTGCCAGCAGTAAAGGACTGAGCTCCTACAATGAGCAGTTCTTC.

This clonotype was picked up many times. The chain employs TRBV30 and TRBJ1-5, with D tentatively TRBD1 (5 bases). V was clipped by 1 base and J by 4 bases, with 17 bases between them. CDR1 is GTSNPN and CDR2 is SVGIG in the germline V gene (reference sequence). This CDR3 has 16 residues. The chain's CDR3 is CAWSASVHRINQPQHF. The CDR3 DNA reads TGTGCCTGGAGTGCTAGCGTTCACAGGATTAATCAGCCCCAGCATTTT. The whole variable domain, filled in from reference TRBV30 and TRBJ1-5, reads SQTIHQWPATLVQPVGSPLSLECTVEGTSNPNLYWYRQAAGRGLQLLFYSVGIGQISSEVPQNLSASRPQDRQFILSSKKLLLSDSGFYLCAWSASVHRINQPQHFGDGTRLSIL.

Points on this clonotype: A much more abundant neighbour one base away suggests this may be a read error. The chain has TRBV2 and TRBJ2-7, with D possibly matching TRBD2 (5 bases). V lost 11 bases, J lost 2 bases, and 19 bases lay in between. Germline V gene sequence: CDR1 SNHLY, CDR2 FYNNEI. This CDR3 contains 14 residues. CDR3 protein: CAGIPRAGPYEQYF. As DNA, the CDR3 is TGTGCCGGCATTCCTCGGGCGGGTCCCTACGAGCAGTACTTC.

This clonotype was counted only a few times. The gene calls are TRBV2 and TRBJ1-3; D perhaps matches TRBD1 (5 bases). Germline CDR1 SNHLY, CDR2 FYNNEI. The CDR3 is 16 residues long. V shed 5 bases and J shed 0 bases, with 14 bases lying between them. CDR3 nucleotide sequence: TGTGCCAGCAGTACCGGGACTGCGAGCTCTGGAAACACCATATATTTT. This codes for CASSTGTASSGNTIYF.

This clonotype was found many times. The chain has TRBV20-1 and TRBJ2-1; TRBD1 matches at 8 bases. The CDR3 totals 13 residues. The V gene's germline CDR1 is DFQATT and CDR2 SNEGSKA (reference sequence). Trimming cost V 2 bases and J 7 bases; bases outside gene matches: 4. The CDR3 here is CSARRDRYNEQFF. CDR3 bases: TGCAGTGCTAGACGGGACAGGTATAATGAGCAGTTCTTC.

V gene TRBV13 combines with J gene TRBJ2-2; D call uncertain. The CDR3 is made up of 14 amino acids. V dropped 6 bases and J dropped 7 bases, with 15 bases sitting between them. Germline CDR1 is PRHDT and CDR2 is FYEKMQ (reference sequence). CDR3: CASSRFKQLGELFF. CDR3 coding DNA: TGTGCCAGCAGTCGATTCAAACAGCTCGGGGAGCTGTTTTTT.

Concerning this clonotype itself: This sequence may be a read error, since a much larger clone differs from it by one base. V usage is TRBV2 and J usage is TRBJ2-3; no reliable D call. Germline V gives CDR1 SNHLY, CDR2 FYNNEI. This CDR3 has 14 amino acids. The CDR3 region has the DNA TGTGCCGGCAGTGTCTCGGCTACCACAGATACGCAGTATTTT. It encodes CAGSVSATTDTQYF.

J is TRBJ2-7 and V is TRBV6-1; tentative D call: TRBD1 (6 bases). The germline CDR1 and CDR2 sequences are MNHNS and SASEGT. The CDR3 spans 14 residues. V lost 6 bases and J lost 6, with 18 bases in between. CDR3 DNA sequence: TGTGCCAGCAGCCACAGGGCTCGAGATGGCGAGCAGTACTTC. Its translation is CASSHRARDGEQYF.

To note about this clonotype: Compared with germline, one end of the junction differs, possibly owing to a read error. This chain links TRBV27 with TRBJ1-5; 8 nucleotides agree with TRBD1. This CDR3 is built from 15 residues. Germline V lookup: CDR1 MNHEY, CDR2 SMNVEV (reference sequence). The CDR3 DNA follows: TGTGCCAGCAGCCCCGGGACAGGTAGCTATCAGCCCCAGCATTTT. It translates to CASSPGTGSYQPQHF.